The 10 T cell receptor beta chains listed next were all sequenced from one sample in a study of Ad26.COV2.S vaccination and SARS-CoV-2 variants. Sequencing was performed with immunoSEQ multiplex PCR; in TCRdb, only in-frame clones are kept and a portion is missing. This table has 120,000 to 150,000 clones, roughly 85% appearing once. Specimen: peripheral blood, collected after recovery from COVID-19. The origin of the receptors is a human donor who had recovered from COVID-19.

This clone occurred once. The gene calls are TRBV5-1 and TRBJ2-5; a possible D gene is TRBD1 (6 bases). V shed 4 bases and J shed 0 bases, with 7 bases lying between them. The germline CDR1 and CDR2 sequences are SGHRS and YFSETQ. The CDR3 is made up of 13 amino acids. The CDR3 sequence: CASSRGYQETQYF. The CDR3 DNA follows: TGCGCCAGCAGCAGGGGGTACCAAGAGACCCAGTACTTC.

The CDR3 DNA is TGCAGTGCTGCTCAGGGAACTGAAGCTTTCTTT. Amino acids: CSAAQGTEAFF. The chain carries TRBV20-1 and TRBJ1-1; TRBD1 might be the D (5 bases). CDR3 length equals 11 residues. V lost 5 bases to trimming and J lost 5 bases, with 9 bases between them. Germline V gene lookup returns CDR1 DFQATT and CDR2 SNEGSKA (reference sequence).

V usage is TRBV5-4 and J usage is TRBJ2-5, with TRBD1 matching over 11 bases. V lost 3 bases to trimming and J lost 4 bases; unmatched junction nucleotides: 8. Germline-derived CDR1 and CDR2 are SGHNT and YYREEE (reference sequence). The CDR3 runs to 16 residues. The CDR3 here is CASSWGDRGNGETQYF. The CDR3, as DNA: TGTGCCAGCAGCTGGGGGGACAGGGGGAATGGAGAGACCCAGTACTTC.

The chain recombines TRBV27 with TRBJ1-5; no reliable D call. V was clipped by 3 bases and J by 0 bases, with 9 bases between them. Germline loops: CDR1 MNHEY, CDR2 SMNVEV (reference sequence). This CDR3 is 15 amino acids long. CDR3 DNA sequence: TGTGCCAGCAGTTTGGCGCAGTATAGCAATCAGCCCCAGCATTTT. This codes for CASSLAQYSNQPQHF.

The chain is built from TRBV10-3 and TRBJ2-1; 10 bases align to TRBD2. This CDR3 is 17 amino acids long. The V segment lost 4 bases and the J segment 7 bases; nucleotides outside the gene matches: 13. Looked up from germline, CDR1 is ENHRY and CDR2 is SYGVKD. CDR3 residues: CAISALTGLAEVNEQFF. The CDR3 nucleotides are TGTGCCATCAGTGCCCTCACCGGACTAGCGGAGGTGAATGAGCAGTTCTTC.

This clone appeared a few times. V and J are TRBV19 and TRBJ2-7, with 10 positions matching TRBD1. The CDR3 covers 13 residues. V shed 4 bases and J 3 bases; nucleotides not matched to a gene: 0. The germline V gene has CDR1 LNHDA and CDR2 SQIVND (reference sequence). This CDR3 is CASSRTGGYEQYF. In DNA, the CDR3 is TGTGCCAGTAGTAGGACAGGGGGCTACGAGCAGTACTTC.

CDR3 region: CASSQEGHYGYTF. In DNA form, the CDR3 reads TGCGCCAGCAGCCAAGAGGGACACTATGGCTACACCTTC. The chain joins TRBV4-1 to TRBJ1-2, with D perhaps TRBD1 (5 bases). The germline V gene has CDR1 MGHRA and CDR2 YSYEKL. The CDR3 consists of 13 residues. V gave up 0 bases and J gave up 3 bases, with 5 bases separating them.

This chain joins TRBV30 and TRBJ1-4, with D perhaps TRBD1 (6 bases). From germline, CDR1 is GTSNPN and CDR2 SVGIG (reference sequence). The CDR3 is 13 amino acids. Trimming took off 8 bases at V and 2 bases at J, with 12 bases between the two ends. The CDR3 nucleotides read TGTGCCGGAAAAAGGGGGACTAATGAAAAACTGTTTTTT. Its translation is CAGKRGTNEKLFF.

The chain carries TRBV2 and TRBJ2-7; perhaps TRBD1 as D (5 bases). The CDR3 runs 14 residues. Germline CDR1 reads SNHLY; CDR2 reads FYNNEI. V was cut by 4 bases and J by 11 bases, with 21 bases left in between. The CDR3 DNA reads TGTGCCAGCAGTGGGAGAAGAGACAGTGTAAGAGAGTACTTC. Translation: CASSGRRDSVREYF.

J is TRBJ2-1 and V is TRBV28; the match to TRBD2 covers 7 bases. The germline V gene has CDR1 MDHEN and CDR2 SYDVKM. The CDR3 extends over 15 amino acids. The V gene end was trimmed by 6 bases and the J gene end by 2 bases; junction bases not matched to a gene: 7. CDR3 amino acids: CASSTSGATYNEQFF. In DNA, the CDR3 is TGTGCCAGCAGCACAAGCGGGGCCACCTACAATGAGCAGTTCTTC.